This T cell receptor (beta chain) appears in the sequencing data of a study of cytomegalovirus exposure and HLA in healthy donors. Study results and limitations: A classifier reportedly called cytomegalovirus status with high sensitivity and specificity. Presence/absence analysis assumed near-uniform sequencing depth across donors.

The PCR used 60 Vbeta and 13 Jbeta primers. Data came from immunoSEQ multiplex PCR; TCRdb stores just in-frame clones and leaves some out. This table holds under 200,000 clones, around 81% found once. This clone was counted between two and nine times. Antigen unknown. Trimming took 1 base from V and 10 from J; bases not matched to a gene: 10. Germline CDR1 and CDR2: SGHAT and FQNNGV. The CDR3 loop spans 15 amino acids. This TCR was recovered from a woman in her 30s in good health and CMV-seropositive. Material: PBMCs. The gene calls are TRBV11-2 and TRBJ2-1, with 7 bases that match TRBD2. In nucleotides, the CDR3 is TGTGCCAGCAGCTTAGTAGCTAGCGGCCGCGGAGAGCAGTTCTTC. Amino acids: CASSLVASGRGEQFF.